The rows below give T cell receptor beta chains drawn from one sample of a study of T cell repertoires in cytomegalovirus infection. No antigen has been identified for these receptors. TCRdb reprocessed the reads with MiXCR, giving one entry per CDR3 protein. The sample records approximately 1,000,000 distinct CDR3 sequences, approximately 33% being singletons. Sequencing was performed on cultured CD8+ T cells from PBMCs, taken from culture after CMV antigen stimulation. These receptors all come from a human donor in good health (CMV status not recorded). Some clones in this sample may be carry-over from other donors' samples. Both conserved end residues are part of each CDR3. Each record gives: clone size, D gene, J gene, V gene, CDR3 length, CDR3 DNA, CDR3 protein. A D gene is named only where the DNA matches it firmly. The size field is filled for only some rows; it gives once, few, many or a size class.

-,TRBD1,TRBJ1-6,TRBV5-1,18,TGCGCCAGCAGCAACCGTAGCGGGACAGCCTTATATAATTCACCCCTCCACTTT,CASSNRSGTALYNSPLHF
-,-,TRBJ2-7,TRBV2,15,TGTGCCAGCAGTGATGTCCGGGTCTCAAAACACGAGCAGTACTTC,CASSDVRVSKHEQYF
many,TRBD1,TRBJ2-1,TRBV7-2,17,TGTGCCAGCAGCTTAGTAATCGGGACAGGGAAATACAATGAGCAGTTCTTC,CASSLVIGTGKYNEQFF
-,-,TRBJ2-5,TRBV20-1,13,TGCAGTGCTTGGGCCGGGGAGGAAGAGACCCAGTACTTC,CSAWAGEEETQYF
once,-,TRBJ1-2,TRBV7-2,16,TGTGCCAGCAGCCCTTCCATGGGGGAATTCCACTATGGCTACACCTTC,CASSPSMGEFHYGYTF
many,-,TRBJ2-1,TRBV7-4,15,TGTGCCAGCAGCTTAGAGGGGGTTCGTTGGAATGAGCAGTTCTTC,CASSLEGVRWNEQFF
few,-,TRBJ2-3,TRBV27,15,TGTGCCAGCAGTTTAATGGGGGGTATGGCAGATACGCAGTATTTT,CASSLMGGMADTQYF
-,TRBD1,TRBJ2-3,TRBV27,16,TGTGCCAGCAGGAGCACAGGGGGCGCGGTAGGAGATACGCAGTATTTT,CASRSTGGAVGDTQYF
few,-,TRBJ2-7,TRBV7-9,15,TGTGCCAGCAGCTCCCTGGCAGGGTCATTAAACGAGCAGTACTTC,CASSSLAGSLNEQYF
few,-,TRBJ1-5,TRBV12-3/TRBV12-4,17,TGTGCCAGCAGTTTAGGGGCGGAGGGGTTCGCAAGGCAGCCCCAGCATTTT,CASSLGAEGFARQPQHF
few,-,TRBJ2-2,TRBV7-8,13,TGTGCCAGCAGCTTAGATGGGCGGGGGGAGCTGTTTTTT,CASSLDGRGELFF
few,-,TRBJ1-4,TRBV14,15,TGTGCCAGCAGCCAAGAGGGGCGGCTTAATGAAAAACTGTTTTTT,CASSQEGRLNEKLFF
few,TRBD2,TRBJ2-7,TRBV27,15,TGTGCCAGCAGTGCGTACGGGGGGGCCGGGTACGAGCAGTACTTC,CASSAYGGAGYEQYF
-,-,TRBJ1-6,TRBV2,16,TGTGCCAGCAGTGAAGCAGGGGGTTACTATAATTCACCCCTCCACTTT,CASSEAGGYYNSPLHF
-,-,TRBJ1-1,TRBV7-6,14,TGTGCCAGCAGCCCTCTGGAACAGAACACTGAAGCTTTCTTT,CASSPLEQNTEAFF
-,-,TRBJ1-1,TRBV10-3,14,TGTGCCATCAGTGAATTTAGGGGGGGAACTGAATCTTTCTTT,CAISEFRGGTESFF
-,-,TRBJ1-2,TRBV4-1,14,TGCGCCAGCAGCCAAATTCCCGCGAGCTATGGCTACACCTTC,CASSQIPASYGYTF
many,-,TRBJ2-1,TRBV7-6,15,TGTGCCAGCAGCTTAATCGTGGTAGCGGACAATGAGCAGTTCTTC,CASSLIVVADNEQFF
few,TRBD2,TRBJ2-3,TRBV27,18,TGTGCCAGCAGTCCTAGACTAGCGGGGGCCTTTCGCACAGATACGCAGTATTTT,CASSPRLAGAFRTDTQYF
-,-,TRBJ2-1,TRBV7-4,15,TGTGCCAGCAGCTTATTCCAAAGCTCCTACAATGAGCAGTTCTTC,CASSLFQSSYNEQFF
few,-,TRBJ1-6,TRBV10-3,15,TGTGCCATCAGTGAGTCAACAGGTTCGAATTCACCCCTCCACTTT,CAISESTGSNSPLHF
many,TRBD2,TRBJ2-2,TRBV7-2,17,TGTGCCAGCAGCTTCCCTCGGAGCGGGGGGGCCACCGGGGAGCTGTTTTTT,CASSFPRSGGATGELFF
-,-,TRBJ1-1,TRBV6-2/TRBV6-3,13,TGTGCCAGCAGTTACCTCAGGACATCTGAAGCTTTCTTT,CASSYLRTSEAFF
-,TRBD1,TRBJ2-1,TRBV27,15,TGTGCCAGCAGTGCGGGACAGGGGGTTTACAATGAGCAGTTCTTC,CASSAGQGVYNEQFF
few,-,TRBJ2-7,TRBV7-9,11,TGTGCCAGCAGCATGACAGTGGAGCAGTACTTC,CASSMTVEQYF